This T cell receptor beta chain was identified during a study of T cells in Graves' hyperthyroidism and ophthalmopathy. TCR beta CDR3 region amplification was performed from RNA transcripts. The HTBI primer set drove a first-round RT-PCR of the TCR CDR3. MiXCR, run by TCRdb on the multiplex PCR reads, gives a single entry per CDR3 protein. The sample includes a few hundred thousand distinct CDR3 sequences, approximately 14% seen only once; the top ten take about 19%. Germline-derived CDR1 and CDR2 are LGHDT and YNNKEL (reference sequence). Trimming left V 4 bases short and J 5 bases short, with 8 bases between. This CDR3 has 12 residues.

V gene TRBV3-1 combines with J gene TRBJ2-5; D remains ambiguous. Material for sequencing was blood. This receptor was obtained from a woman aged 25 to 39 with Graves' ophthalmopathy. In DNA, the CDR3 is TGTGCCAGCAGCCCCGCGGTGGAGACCCAGTACTTC. Amino acid sequence: CASSPAVETQYF.